Following are 10 T cell receptor beta chains from one sample sequenced in a study of shared clonotypes between healthy human individuals. The assay was immunoSEQ multiplex PCR, and TCRdb's table has in-frame clones only and misses some. In the table there are a few million clones, more than 90% of which are singletons. Material for sequencing was naive CD4+ T cells sorted from blood. As to subset: CD45RA+ positively selected. These receptors all stem from a man aged 18 to 30 in good health.

This sequence joins TRBV6-5 and TRBJ1-6; TRBD1 agrees at 7 bases. The CDR3 consists of 16 residues. V lost 2 bases, J lost 9 bases, and 10 bases stayed unmatched. CDR1 is MNHEY and CDR2 is SVGAGI in the germline V gene. The CDR3 DNA follows: TGTGCCAGCAGTTACACGCTCCCCAACAGGGGTTCACCCCTCCACTTT. Translating gives CASSYTLPNRGSPLHF.

The gene calls are TRBV2 and TRBJ1-1; possible D gene TRBD1, 6 bases. This CDR3 comprises 13 residues. With 1 base removed from V and 11 bases from J, the gap between germline ends came to 14 bases. Germline assignment: CDR1 SNHLY and CDR2 FYNNEI. CDR3 protein: CASSEVGGAWAFF. The CDR3 nucleotides are TGTGCCAGCAGTGAAGTTGGGGGGGCTTGGGCTTTCTTT.

The V gene is TRBV6-6, the J gene TRBJ2-5; TRBD1 matches at 9 bases. This CDR3 spans 14 amino acids. Germline assignment: CDR1 MNHNY and CDR2 SVGAGI (reference sequence). V lost 8 bases to trimming and J lost 4 bases; unmatched junction nucleotides: 8. CDR3 sequence (DNA): TGTGCCAGCGGATCCGGGACAGGGATAGAGACCCAGTACTTC. It encodes CASGSGTGIETQYF.

The rearrangement joins TRBV18 to TRBJ1-2, with D uncertain. Trimming pared 4 bases from V and 0 bases from J, leaving 9 bases between. The length of the CDR3 is 14 residues. The germline gives CDR1 KGHSH, CDR2 LQKENI. The CDR3 loop is CASSLGLANYGYTF. CDR3 in DNA: TGTGCCAGCTCACTAGGACTAGCTAACTATGGCTACACCTTC. Together with reference TRBV18 and TRBJ1-2, the CDR3 gives the full variable domain: NAGVMQNPRHLVRRRGQEARLRCSPMKGHSHVYWYRQLPEEGLKFMVYLQKENIIDESGMPKERFSAEFPKEGPSILRIQQVVRGDSAAYFCASSLGLANYGYTFGSGTRLTVV.

The chain employs TRBV5-4 and TRBJ2-3; a possible D gene is TRBD2 (6 bases). Trimming stripped 4 bases from V and 0 bases from J, with 12 bases between. The CDR3 runs to 15 residues. Germline V gene data show CDR1 as SGHNT and CDR2 as YYREEE (reference sequence). In DNA form, the CDR3 reads TGTGCCAGCAGCAATGCCGGGACTAGCACAGATACGCAGTATTTT. Protein product: CASSNAGTSTDTQYF.

The chain's CDR3 is CASSEGSPSFNIQYF. DNA for the CDR3: TGTGCCAGCAGTGAAGGGTCCCCCTCTTTCAACATTCAGTACTTC. This chain uses TRBV6-1 with TRBJ2-4; D gene unclear. V lost 1 base and J lost 7, with 14 bases in between. CDR1 is MNHNS, CDR2 SASEGT, per germline. This CDR3 comprises 15 residues.

In its sample, this clone was seen once. Here the CDR3 reads CASSLRLAGPIQETQYF. CDR3 nucleotide sequence: TGTGCCAGCAGCTTAAGACTAGCGGGGCCCATCCAAGAGACCCAGTACTTC. The V call is TRBV7-6, the J call TRBJ2-5; TRBD2 matches at 11 bases. Germline CDR1 SGHVS, CDR2 FNYEAQ. This CDR3 comprises 17 residues. J was trimmed by 1 base and V by 2 bases; bases with no gene match: 6.

The CDR3 reads CASSLDRGVNSPLHF. CDR3 coding DNA: TGTGCCAGCAGCTTAGACAGGGGAGTCAATTCACCCCTCCACTTT. This rearrangement joins TRBV11-2 to TRBJ1-6; D is possibly TRBD1 (6 bases). The CDR3 totals 15 residues. The V end lost 0 bases, the J end lost 7 bases, and 10 bases lay between the germline ends. Germline CDR1 and CDR2: SGHAT and FQNNGV.

V and J are TRBV30 and TRBJ2-5; D may be TRBD2 (6 bases). CDR3 length: 13 amino acids. V was cut by 5 bases and J by 11 bases, with 21 bases left in between. Germline V gene data show CDR1 as GTSNPN and CDR2 as SVGIG (reference sequence). CDR3 sequence reads: CAWRYTPSGEQYF. In nucleotides, the CDR3 is TGTGCCTGGCGGTATACCCCCTCGGGGGAGCAGTACTTC.

V and J are TRBV5-4 and TRBJ2-2, with 13 bases fitting TRBD2. Germline lookup yields CDR1 SGHNT and CDR2 YYREEE (reference sequence). J gave up 4 bases and V 1 base, and 7 bases lay outside the gene matches. The CDR3 totals 18 residues. The CDR3 DNA reads TGTGCCAGCAGCTTGAGGGGTGGACTAGCGGGGGCCACCGGGGAGCTGTTTTTT. It encodes CASSLRGGLAGATGELFF.